This TCR beta chain was observed in a study of shared clonotypes between healthy human individuals. Study-wide points: An anticipated effect of sequencing depth on clonotype sharing among donors was recognized. Only blood was sampled; tissue repertoires likely differ.

Details on this clone: Its specificity is unknown.

This CDR3 spans 18 amino acids. Germline CDR1 is SGHAT and CDR2 is FQNNGV. Germline trimming cut 4 bases from V and 9 bases from J; bases unmatched to any gene: 16. The method was immunoSEQ multiplex PCR; TCRdb's version includes in-frame clones alone and lacks a portion of them. This sample carries a few million clones, around 90% of them seen once, and the ten largest clones take roughly 0.14%. Sequencing was carried out using naive CD4+ T cells sorted from blood. Sample subset: CD45RA+ positively selected. V and J are TRBV11-2 and TRBJ2-1, with 12 nucleotides matching TRBD2. The clonotype comes from a man between 18 and 29 years old in good health. In DNA, the CDR3 is TGTGCCAGCAGCTGGGCCCCACGACTAGCGGGGGTACGTGGTGAGCAGTTCTTC. Translation: CASSWAPRLAGVRGEQFF.